Reported below is one T cell receptor beta chain. The CDR3 has 16 residues. V gave up 4 bases and J gave up 4 bases; unmatched junction bases: 7. Germline CDR1 KGHDR, CDR2 SFDVKD. This entry comes from a study of blood T cell repertoires in COVID-19. The wider study: Researchers got acute and convalescent COVID-19 samples from the United States, Italy and Spain.

TCRdb's table, derived via immunoSEQ multiplex PCR, lists solely in-frame clones and lacks some. The table shows 25,000 to 35,000 clones, with over 75% occurring only once. The genes are TRBV24-1 and TRBJ2-5, with TRBD2 matching 11 bases. The source is a man aged 55 to 69 with active COVID-19. Source material: peripheral blood. DNA of the CDR3: TGTGCCACCAGTGACCTGCTAGCGGGAGGAGGAGAGACCCAGTACTTC. Translated: CATSDLLAGGGETQYF.